These 10 T cell receptor beta chains came from one sample sequenced in a study of CD8 T cells in Susac syndrome. Reverse transcription of roughly 0.45 to 1 ug RNA was carried out with random hexamers. Each CDR3 protein is one row after TCRdb ran MiXCR on the immunoSEQ multiplex PCR reads. Of 200,000 to 250,000 distinct CDR3 sequences listed, 95% were seen once; the top ten hold roughly 0.09%. The sample was CD4+ T cells from PBMCs. Receptor source: a human donor with multiple sclerosis.

The chain uses TRBV20-1 and TRBJ1-2, with TRBD1 identical over 9 bases. This CDR3 spans 13 amino acids. Germline loops: CDR1 DFQATT, CDR2 SNEGSKA (reference sequence). The ends lost 6 bases at V and 2 bases at J; junction bases unmatched: 4. The CDR3 here is CSAYRGRNYGYTF. The CDR3 nucleotides are TGCAGTGCGTACAGGGGGCGCAACTATGGCTACACCTTC.

This sequence joins TRBV29-1 and TRBJ2-7; D is possibly TRBD2 (6 bases). This CDR3 spans 13 amino acids. V lost 7 bases and J lost 10, with 23 bases in between. CDR1 is SQVTM, CDR2 ANQGSEA, per germline. CDR3 loop: CSEPGLKSLRQYF. The CDR3 DNA sequence: TGCAGCGAGCCGGGACTTAAATCTCTCCGTCAGTACTTC.

The rearrangement links TRBV29-1 to TRBJ1-2; D possibly corresponds to TRBD1 (5 bases). CDR1 and CDR2 from the germline V gene are SQVTM and ANQGSEA. This CDR3 has 15 amino acids. Trimming shortened V by 8 bases and J by 8 bases, and 27 bases separated the two germline ends. CDR3 region: CSSGDWTGPGVGYTF. The CDR3 bases are TGCAGCTCGGGGGATTGGACGGGACCAGGCGTGGGCTACACCTTC.

J is TRBJ2-3 and V is TRBV3-1; 7 nucleotides align to TRBD1. V dropped 2 bases and J dropped 6; count of bases not matched to a gene: 2. Germline CDR1 and CDR2: LGHDT and YNNKEL (reference sequence). This CDR3 has 13 amino acids. CDR3 DNA: TGTGCCAGCAGCCAAAGGGGGCGGGATACGCAGTATTTT. Translating it yields CASSQRGRDTQYF.

The CDR3 DNA reads TGCAGTGCTAGTTGGATGGGTTCCAATGAAAAACTGTTTTTT. This gives the protein CSASWMGSNEKLFF. V is TRBV20-1 and J is TRBJ1-4; D is ambiguous. Germline V gene lookup returns CDR1 DFQATT and CDR2 SNEGSKA (reference sequence). The germline V and J ends were trimmed by 3 bases and 5 bases, with 13 bases remaining between them. The CDR3 runs 14 residues.

This chain uses TRBV29-1 with TRBJ2-5, with a possible D match to TRBD2 (6 bases). V was clipped by 4 bases and J by 3 bases, with 15 bases between them. The CDR3 spans 14 residues. Germline V gene data show CDR1 as SQVTM and CDR2 as ANQGSEA. The CDR3 nucleotides read TGCAGCGTTGCCCCGGGACTCCTCAAAGAGACCCAGTACTTC. Its protein product is CSVAPGLLKETQYF. Drawing the rest from reference TRBV29-1 and TRBJ2-5, the complete variable domain is SAVISQKPSRDICQRGTSLTIQCQVDSQVTMMFWYRQQPGQSLTLIATANQGSEATYESGFVIDKFPISRPNLTFSTLTVSNMSPEDSSIYLCSVAPGLLKETQYFGPGTRLLVL.

The genes are TRBV20-1 and TRBJ1-2, with D maybe TRBD1 (5 bases). Trimming pared 3 bases from V and 3 bases from J, leaving 14 bases between. The length of the CDR3 is 14 residues. Germline V gives CDR1 DFQATT, CDR2 SNEGSKA (reference sequence). CDR3 DNA: TGCAGTGCTAGGCAGCCAACGGGGGACTATGGCTACACCTTC. Amino acid sequence: CSARQPTGDYGYTF.

V gene TRBV6-5 combines with J gene TRBJ1-1; D is possibly TRBD1 (5 bases). The CDR3 runs to 16 residues. The ends were cut back, 4 bases at V and 4 bases at J, with 19 bases in the middle. Germline loops: CDR1 MNHEY, CDR2 SVGAGI. The CDR3 sequence is CASSSTGGGMGTEAFF. The CDR3 DNA reads TGTGCCAGCAGTTCTACGGGGGGAGGGATGGGCACTGAAGCTTTCTTT.

The J gene is TRBJ2-7, the V gene TRBV10-3, with 7 bases lining up with TRBD1. The CDR3 is made up of 13 amino acids. Germline lookup yields CDR1 ENHRY and CDR2 SYGVKD. Trimming took 6 bases from V and 6 from J; bases not matched to a gene: 8. The chain's CDR3 is CAISLLTGAEQYF. The DNA for the CDR3 is TGTGCCATCAGCTTACTTACAGGGGCCGAGCAGTACTTC.

J is TRBJ2-1 and V is TRBV5-1; perhaps TRBD2 as D (6 bases). CDR1 is SGHRS and CDR2 is YFSETQ in the germline V gene. There are 16 residues in the CDR3. With 0 bases removed from V and 4 bases from J, the gap between germline ends came to 14 bases. In DNA form, the CDR3 reads TGCGCCAGCAGCTTGGCCAACGGGAGAGGTTACAATGAGCAGTTCTTC. As protein: CASSLANGRGYNEQFF. The full variable domain, rest sourced from reference TRBV5-1 and TRBJ2-1, is KAGVTQTPRYLIKTRGQQVTLSCSPISGHRSVSWYQQTPGQGLQFLFEYFSETQRNKGNFPGRFSGRQFSNSRSEMNVSTLELGDSALYLCASSLANGRGYNEQFFGPGTRLTVL.